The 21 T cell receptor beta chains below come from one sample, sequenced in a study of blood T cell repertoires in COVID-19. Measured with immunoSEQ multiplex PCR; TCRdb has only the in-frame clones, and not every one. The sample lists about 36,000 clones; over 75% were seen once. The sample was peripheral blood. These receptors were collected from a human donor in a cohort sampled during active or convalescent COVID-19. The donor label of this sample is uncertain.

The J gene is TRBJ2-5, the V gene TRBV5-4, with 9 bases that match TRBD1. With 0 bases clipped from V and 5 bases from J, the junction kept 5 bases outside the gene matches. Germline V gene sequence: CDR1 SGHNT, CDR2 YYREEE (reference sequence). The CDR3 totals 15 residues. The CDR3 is CASSLAGTGKETQYF. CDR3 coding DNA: TGTGCCAGCAGCTTGGCCGGGACAGGGAAGGAGACCCAGTACTTC.

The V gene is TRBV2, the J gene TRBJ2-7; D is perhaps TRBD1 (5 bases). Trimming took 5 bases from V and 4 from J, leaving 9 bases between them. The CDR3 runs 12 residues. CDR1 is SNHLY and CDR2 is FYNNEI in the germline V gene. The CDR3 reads CASSPQGYEQYF. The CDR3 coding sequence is TGTGCCAGCAGTCCTCAGGGATACGAGCAGTACTTC.

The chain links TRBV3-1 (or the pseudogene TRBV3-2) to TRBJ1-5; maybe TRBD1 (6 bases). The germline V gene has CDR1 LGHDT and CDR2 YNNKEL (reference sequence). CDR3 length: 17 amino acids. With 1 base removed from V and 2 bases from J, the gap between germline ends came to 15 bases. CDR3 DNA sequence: TGTGCCAGCAGCCAAGGAAAGTGGGACAACCGCAATCAGCCCCAGCATTTT. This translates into CASSQGKWDNRNQPQHF.

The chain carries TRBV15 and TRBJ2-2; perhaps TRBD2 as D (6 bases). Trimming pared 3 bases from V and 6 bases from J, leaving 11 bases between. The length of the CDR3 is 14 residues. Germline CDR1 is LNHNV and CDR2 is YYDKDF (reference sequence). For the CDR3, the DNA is TGTGCCACCAGCAGTTCTGCGGGGTCCGGGGAGCTGTTTTTT. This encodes CATSSSAGSGELFF.

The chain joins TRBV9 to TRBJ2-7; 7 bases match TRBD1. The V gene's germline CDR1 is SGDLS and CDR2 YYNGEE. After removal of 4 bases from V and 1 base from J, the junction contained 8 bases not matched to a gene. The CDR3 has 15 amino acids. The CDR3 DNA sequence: TGTGCCAGCAGCCAGGGACAGCACCTATCCTACGAGCAGTACTTC. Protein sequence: CASSQGQHLSYEQYF. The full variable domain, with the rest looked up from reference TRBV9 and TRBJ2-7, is DSGVTQTPKHLITATGQRVTLRCSPRSGDLSVYWYQQSLDQGLQFLIQYYNGEERAKGNILERFSAQQFPDLHSELNLSSLELGDSALYFCASSQGQHLSYEQYFGPGTRLTVT.

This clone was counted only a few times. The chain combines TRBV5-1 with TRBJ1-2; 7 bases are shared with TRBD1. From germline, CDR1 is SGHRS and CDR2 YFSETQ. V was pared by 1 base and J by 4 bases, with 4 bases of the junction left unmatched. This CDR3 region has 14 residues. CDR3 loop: CASSLSQGVYGYTF. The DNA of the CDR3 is TGCGCCAGCAGCTTGTCGCAGGGGGTCTATGGCTACACCTTC.

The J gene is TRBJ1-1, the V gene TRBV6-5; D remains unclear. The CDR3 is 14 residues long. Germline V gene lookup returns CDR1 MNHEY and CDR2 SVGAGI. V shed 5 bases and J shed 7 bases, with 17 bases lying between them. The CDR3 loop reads CASSPPARVGEAFF. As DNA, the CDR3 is TGTGCCAGCAGTCCCCCAGCTCGGGTAGGTGAAGCTTTCTTT.

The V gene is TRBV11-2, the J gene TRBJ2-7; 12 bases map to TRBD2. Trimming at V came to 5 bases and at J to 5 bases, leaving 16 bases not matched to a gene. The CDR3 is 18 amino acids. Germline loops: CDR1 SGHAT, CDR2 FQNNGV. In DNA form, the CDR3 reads TGTGCCAGCAGCCGCAAACTGCGACTAGCGGGAGCCGCCGACGAGCAGTACTTC. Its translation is CASSRKLRLAGAADEQYF. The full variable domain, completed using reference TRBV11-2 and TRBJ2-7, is EAGVAQSPRYKIIEKRQSVAFWCNPISGHATLYWYQQILGQGPKLLIQFQNNGVVDDSQLPKDRFSAERLKGVDSTLKIQPAKLEDSAVYLCASSRKLRLAGAADEQYFGPGTRLTVT.

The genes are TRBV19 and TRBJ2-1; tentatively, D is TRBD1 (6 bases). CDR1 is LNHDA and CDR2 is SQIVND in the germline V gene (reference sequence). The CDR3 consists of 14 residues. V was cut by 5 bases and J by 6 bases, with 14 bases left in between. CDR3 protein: CASSFRDTRNEQFF. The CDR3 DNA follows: TGTGCCAGTAGTTTCCGGGACACACGCAATGAGCAGTTCTTC.

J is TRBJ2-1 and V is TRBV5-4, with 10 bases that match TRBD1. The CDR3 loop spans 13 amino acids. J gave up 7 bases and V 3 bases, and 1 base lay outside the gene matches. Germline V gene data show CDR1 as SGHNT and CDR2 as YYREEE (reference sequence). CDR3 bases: TGTGCCAGCAGCTGGACAGGGGGTAATGAGCAGTTCTTC. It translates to CASSWTGGNEQFF.

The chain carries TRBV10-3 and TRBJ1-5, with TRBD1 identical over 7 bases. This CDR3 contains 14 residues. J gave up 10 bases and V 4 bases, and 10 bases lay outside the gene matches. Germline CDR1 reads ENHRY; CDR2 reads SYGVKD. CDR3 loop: CAISVQGSNQPQHF. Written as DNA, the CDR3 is TGTGCCATCAGTGTACAGGGGAGTAACCAACCCCAGCATTTT.

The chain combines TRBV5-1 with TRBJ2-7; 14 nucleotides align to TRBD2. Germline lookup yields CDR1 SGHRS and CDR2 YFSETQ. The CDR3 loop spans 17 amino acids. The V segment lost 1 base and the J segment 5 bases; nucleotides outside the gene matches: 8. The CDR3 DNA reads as TGCGCCAGCAGCTTGAACGGTGGACTAGCGGGAGGTAACGAGCAGTACTTC. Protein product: CASSLNGGLAGGNEQYF.

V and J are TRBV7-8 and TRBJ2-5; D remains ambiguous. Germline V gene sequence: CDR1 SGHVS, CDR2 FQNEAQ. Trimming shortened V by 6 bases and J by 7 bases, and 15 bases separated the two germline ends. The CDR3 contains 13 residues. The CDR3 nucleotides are TGTGCCAGCAGTCTGAGACATGGTTCGACCCAGTACTTC. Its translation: CASSLRHGSTQYF.

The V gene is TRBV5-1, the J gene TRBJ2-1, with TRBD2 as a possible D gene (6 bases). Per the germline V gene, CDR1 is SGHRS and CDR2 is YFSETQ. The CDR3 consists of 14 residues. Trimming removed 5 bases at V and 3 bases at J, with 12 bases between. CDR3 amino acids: CASRLAGDYNEQFF. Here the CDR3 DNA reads TGCGCCAGCAGACTAGCAGGAGACTACAATGAGCAGTTCTTC.

The CDR3 nucleotides read TGTGCCAGCAGCCCCTCAGGGAGGGCTGAAGCTTTCTTT. It yields the protein CASSPSGRAEAFF. The chain carries TRBV5-6 and TRBJ1-1, with D possibly being TRBD1 (5 bases). Trimming took 4 bases from V and 6 from J, leaving 13 bases between them. Germline values: CDR1 SGHDT, CDR2 YYEEEE. This CDR3 is built from 13 residues.

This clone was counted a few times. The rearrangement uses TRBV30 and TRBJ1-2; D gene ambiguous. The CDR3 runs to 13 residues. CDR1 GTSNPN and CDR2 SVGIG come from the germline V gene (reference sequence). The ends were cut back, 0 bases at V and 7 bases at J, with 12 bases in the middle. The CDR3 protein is CAWSVAGIGGYTF. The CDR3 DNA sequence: TGTGCCTGGAGTGTGGCCGGGATTGGTGGCTACACCTTC.

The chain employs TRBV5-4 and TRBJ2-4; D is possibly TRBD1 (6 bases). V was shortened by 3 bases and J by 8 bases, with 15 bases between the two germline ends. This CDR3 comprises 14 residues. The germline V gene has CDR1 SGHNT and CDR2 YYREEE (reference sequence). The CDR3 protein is CASSSQGTTDIQYF. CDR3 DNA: TGTGCCAGCAGCTCGCAGGGGACCACGGACATTCAGTACTTC.

The CDR3 reads CASSLAHSGRVADEQFF. The CDR3 nucleotides are TGCGCCAGCAGCTTGGCCCATAGCGGGAGGGTAGCGGATGAGCAGTTCTTC. This chain joins TRBV5-1 and TRBJ2-1; TRBD2 matches 11 bases. The CDR3 spans 17 residues. V trimming: 0 bases; J trimming: 8 bases; junction bases outside the gene matches: 10. Germline CDR1 reads SGHRS; CDR2 reads YFSETQ.

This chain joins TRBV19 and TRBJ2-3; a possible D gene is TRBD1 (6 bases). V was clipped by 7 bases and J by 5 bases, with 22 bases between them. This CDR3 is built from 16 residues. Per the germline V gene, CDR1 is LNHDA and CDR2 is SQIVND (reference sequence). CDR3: CASTTSPGQRGDTQYF. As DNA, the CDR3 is TGTGCCAGTACAACTTCTCCGGGACAACGTGGAGATACGCAGTATTTT. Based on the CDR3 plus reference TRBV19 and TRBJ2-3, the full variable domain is DGGITQSPKYLFRKEGQNVTLSCEQNLNHDAMYWYRQDPGQGLRLIYYSQIVNDFQKGDIAEGYSVSREKKESFPLTVTSAQKNPTAFYLCASTTSPGQRGDTQYFGPGTRLTVL.

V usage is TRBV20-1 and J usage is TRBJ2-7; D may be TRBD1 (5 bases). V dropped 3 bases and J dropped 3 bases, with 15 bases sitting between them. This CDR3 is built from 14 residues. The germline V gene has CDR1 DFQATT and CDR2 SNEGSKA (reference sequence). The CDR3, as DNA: TGCAGTGCTAGTGAGGCAGGGATGGACTACGAGCAGTACTTC. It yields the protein CSASEAGMDYEQYF.

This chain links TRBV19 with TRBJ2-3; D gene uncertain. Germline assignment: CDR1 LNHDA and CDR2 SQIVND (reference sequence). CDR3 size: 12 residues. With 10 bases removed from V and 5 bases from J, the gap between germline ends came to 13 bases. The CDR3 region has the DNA TGTGCCACCCACCCCCCGGGAGATACGCAGTATTTT. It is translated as CATHPPGDTQYF.